The next 22 T cell receptor beta chains were all read from a single sample in a study of PD-L1 blockade in urothelial cancer. TCRdb's copy holds only in-frame clones and misses some; the assay was immunoSEQ multiplex PCR. The data show approximately 51,000 clones, approximately 84% seen once. The sequencing used PBMCs, collected around atezolizumab (anti-PD-L1) treatment. Source of these receptors: a man aged 55 to 70 with urothelial cancer.

This rearrangement joins TRBV7-8 to TRBJ2-7, with D tentatively TRBD1 (6 bases). CDR3 length: 13 residues. Germline V gives CDR1 SGHVS, CDR2 FQNEAQ. V was shortened by 3 bases and J by 6 bases, with 12 bases between the two germline ends. This chain's CDR3 is CASSLYRASEQYF. CDR3 in DNA: TGTGCCAGCAGCTTGTACAGGGCATCCGAGCAGTACTTC.

The chain is built from TRBV28 and TRBJ2-7; 8 bases map to TRBD1. J gave up 0 bases and V 3 bases, and 4 bases lay outside the gene matches. The CDR3 is 15 amino acids. Germline values: CDR1 MDHEN, CDR2 SYDVKM. CDR3: CASSFNRGFSYEQYF. The DNA of the CDR3 is TGTGCCAGCAGTTTTAACAGGGGGTTCTCCTACGAGCAGTACTTC.

The rearrangement uses TRBV10-3 and TRBJ2-7, with 7 bases identical to TRBD1. The CDR3 extends over 13 amino acids. Per the germline V gene, CDR1 is ENHRY and CDR2 is SYGVKD. V dropped 6 bases and J dropped 2; count of bases not matched to a gene: 4. The CDR3 coding sequence is TGTGCCATCAGCCGGGACAGTCCCTACGAGCAGTACTTC. It encodes CAISRDSPYEQYF.

The rearrangement uses TRBV7-8 and TRBJ2-1; 10 nucleotides line up with TRBD2. Germline CDR1 SGHVS, CDR2 FQNEAQ. The J segment lost 7 bases and the V segment lost 0 bases, leaving 3 bases of the junction unmatched. The CDR3 is made up of 15 amino acids. The CDR3 spells CASSLAAGGPNEQFF. The CDR3 coding sequence is TGTGCCAGCAGCTTAGCAGCGGGGGGGCCTAATGAGCAGTTCTTC.

This clone was detected once. J is TRBJ2-3 and V is TRBV30; TRBD2 aligns across 12 bases. The CDR3 is 16 amino acids. Germline V gives CDR1 GTSNPN, CDR2 SVGIG (reference sequence). The V segment lost 2 bases and the J segment 1 base; nucleotides outside the gene matches: 4. The CDR3 region is CAWSYRLAGGTDTQYF. The CDR3 region has the DNA TGTGCCTGGAGTTATCGACTAGCGGGAGGCACAGATACGCAGTATTTT. The full variable domain, completed using reference TRBV30 and TRBJ2-3, is SQTIHQWPATLVQPVGSPLSLECTVEGTSNPNLYWYRQAAGRGLQLLFYSVGIGQISSEVPQNLSASRPQDRQFILSSKKLLLSDSGFYLCAWSYRLAGGTDTQYFGPGTRLTVL.

J is TRBJ1-4 and V is TRBV5-8, with D tentatively TRBD1 (6 bases). V lost 4 bases and J 3 bases, leaving 13 bases between the germline ends. This CDR3 contains 15 residues. Germline V lookup: CDR1 SGHTS, CDR2 YDEGEE. The CDR3 here is CASSPPGQANEKLFF. CDR3 DNA: TGTGCCAGCAGCCCCCCGGGACAAGCTAATGAAAAACTGTTTTTT.

The chain uses TRBV28 and TRBJ2-3, with 8 bases that match TRBD2. The V gene's germline CDR1 is MDHEN and CDR2 SYDVKM. The CDR3 runs to 16 residues. V was clipped by 5 bases and J by 3 bases; unmatched bases: 10. The CDR3 DNA reads as TGTGCCAGCAGTCCAGAACTAGCGGCTTTGACAGATACGCAGTATTTT. Encoded protein: CASSPELAALTDTQYF.

V and J are TRBV11-2 and TRBJ2-2, with TRBD1 matching over 8 bases. This CDR3 is built from 15 residues. V gave up 2 bases and J gave up 5 bases; unmatched junction bases: 4. Germline V gives CDR1 SGHAT, CDR2 FQNNGV. The CDR3: CASSLQGAQTGELFF. For the CDR3, the DNA is TGTGCCAGCAGCTTACAGGGGGCGCAAACCGGGGAGCTGTTTTTT.

The rearrangement links TRBV18 to TRBJ2-6; 7 bases agree with TRBD1. Trimming took 4 bases from V and 0 from J; bases not matched to a gene: 3. The CDR3 runs to 16 residues. Germline CDR1 and CDR2: KGHSH and LQKENI. DNA for the CDR3: TGTGCCAGCTCACAGGGGGCTACCTCTGGGGCCAACGTCCTGACTTTC. Translating gives CASSQGATSGANVLTF.

V and J are TRBV10-3 and TRBJ2-7; 8 bases agree with TRBD2. The junction had 7 bases not matched to a gene; V was cut back by 0 bases and J by 9 bases. The V gene's germline CDR1 is ENHRY and CDR2 SYGVKD. The CDR3 has 14 amino acids. CDR3 nucleotides: TGTGCCATCAGTGAGTCAGAAGCGGGGGTTACGCAGTACTTC. Its protein is CAISESEAGVTQYF.

This chain connects TRBV4-1 to TRBJ2-3; TRBD1 matches at 10 bases. The CDR3 spans 16 residues. The V and J ends lost 3 bases and 2 bases, in that order; junction bases with no gene match: 5. Germline CDR1 MGHRA, CDR2 YSYEKL. The DNA for the CDR3 is TGCGCCAGCAGCCATCTCGGACAGGGGGACACAGATACGCAGTATTTT. Its translation is CASSHLGQGDTDTQYF.

This clone occurred once. The rearrangement links TRBV5-4 to TRBJ2-1; 12 bases are shared with TRBD2. The germline V gene has CDR1 SGHNT and CDR2 YYREEE (reference sequence). The CDR3 runs 18 residues. V lost 4 bases to trimming and J lost 2 bases; unmatched junction nucleotides: 10. CDR3 region: CASSPGGASGGAYNEQFF. Here the CDR3 DNA reads TGTGCCAGCAGCCCTGGGGGGGCTAGCGGGGGGGCCTACAATGAGCAGTTCTTC.

This chain joins TRBV7-9 and TRBJ2-2; 12 bases line up with TRBD1. The junction had 7 bases not matched to a gene; V was cut back by 5 bases and J by 6 bases. This CDR3 has 16 amino acids. Germline V gene data show CDR1 as SEHNR and CDR2 as FQNEAQ (reference sequence). The CDR3 sequence: CASSNRDRGRSGELFF. The CDR3 DNA is TGTGCCAGCAGCAACCGGGACAGGGGGCGTTCCGGGGAGCTGTTTTTT.

V is TRBV7-9 and J is TRBJ2-1; D unresolved. Deletions cut 5 bases from V and 8 bases from J, with 16 bases between. This CDR3 region has 14 residues. CDR1 SEHNR and CDR2 FQNEAQ come from the germline V gene (reference sequence). The CDR3 here is CASSPPPISDEQFF. The DNA for the CDR3 is TGTGCCAGCAGCCCCCCTCCTATCAGCGATGAGCAGTTCTTC.

This chain uses TRBV7-3 with TRBJ1-2, with 7 bases identical to TRBD1. The CDR3 is 14 amino acids. V lost 9 bases, J lost 4 bases, and 11 bases stayed unmatched. Germline V gene data show CDR1 as SGHTA and CDR2 as FQGTGA. CDR3 nucleotides: TGTGCCAGTTCCAAAGAGGGGGCGATCTATGGCTACACCTTC. Encoded protein: CASSKEGAIYGYTF.

V gene TRBV4-1 combines with J gene TRBJ1-5; D remains unclear. V was trimmed by 6 bases and J by 3 bases, leaving 12 bases between them. The CDR3 loop spans 14 amino acids. The germline V gene has CDR1 MGHRA and CDR2 YSYEKL. This CDR3 reads CASSPGTVNQPQHF. The CDR3 DNA is TGCGCCAGCAGTCCAGGAACCGTCAATCAGCCCCAGCATTTT.

This chain uses TRBV18 with TRBJ2-7, with TRBD1 identical over 7 bases. This CDR3 is 14 amino acids long. The V gene end was trimmed by 5 bases and the J gene end by 1 base; junction bases not matched to a gene: 5. Germline V gene sequence: CDR1 KGHSH, CDR2 LQKENI. CDR3 loop: CASSSRDSSYEQYF. As DNA, the CDR3 is TGTGCCAGCTCATCCCGGGACAGTTCCTACGAGCAGTACTTC.

This clone was seen more than once but under ten times. This chain links TRBV18 with TRBJ2-7; D may be TRBD2 (5 bases). The CDR3 has 15 residues. Germline V gives CDR1 KGHSH, CDR2 LQKENI. V was clipped by 5 bases and J by 3 bases, with 17 bases between them. CDR3 residues: CASSTRAMQGYEQYF. CDR3 DNA: TGTGCCAGCTCAACGCGGGCTATGCAAGGCTACGAGCAGTACTTC.

This clone was counted once. The chain uses TRBV5-8 and TRBJ2-5, with 7 nucleotides matching TRBD1. Per the germline V gene, CDR1 is SGHTS and CDR2 is YDEGEE. CDR3 length: 14 amino acids. J lost 5 bases, V lost 2 bases, and 6 bases had no gene match. CDR3 coding DNA: TGTGCCAGCAGCTTAAAGGGGGCGTGGGAGACCCAGTACTTC. Translation gives CASSLKGAWETQYF.

The V and J genes are TRBV4-1 and TRBJ2-7; D may be TRBD1 (8 bases). Germline assignment: CDR1 MGHRA and CDR2 YSYEKL. The CDR3 covers 16 residues. Trimming cost V 3 bases and J 3 bases, with 18 bases left between them. The DNA of the CDR3 is TGCGCCAGCAGCCACCCAACAGGGGGGGAAATCTACGAGCAGTACTTC. Protein: CASSHPTGGEIYEQYF.

With respect to this clone: Mismatch with germline at one junction end may stem from a read error. This chain joins TRBV2 and TRBJ1-4; 11 nucleotides agree with TRBD1. The germline V gene has CDR1 SNHLY and CDR2 FYNNEI. The CDR3 contains 17 residues. CDR3 region: CASTETGTGGGNEKLFF. The DNA of the CDR3 is TGTGCCAGCACTGAAACCGGGACAGGGGGTGGAAATGAAAAACTGTTTTTT.

V is TRBV14 and J is TRBJ2-5; the D gene is possibly TRBD1 (5 bases). Germline V gene data show CDR1 as SGHDN and CDR2 as FVKESK. The CDR3 loop spans 14 amino acids. V was shortened by 2 bases and J by 3 bases, with 10 bases between the two germline ends. This chain's CDR3 is CASSQLGVEETQYF. The CDR3 coding sequence is TGTGCCAGCAGCCAACTAGGGGTCGAAGAGACCCAGTACTTC.